These T cell receptor beta chains were read from a single sample in a study of T cells in Graves' hyperthyroidism and ophthalmopathy. TCRdb called the multiplex PCR reads again in MiXCR, with one record for every CDR3 protein. The sample shows under 450,000 distinct CDR3 sequences, approximately 14% of them seen only once. The sequenced material came from blood. These receptors came from a woman aged 18 to 35 with Graves' hyperthyroidism. Each CDR3 is given with its conserved first and last residue. A D gene is named only where the DNA matches it firmly. The size field is filled for only some rows; it gives once, few, many or a size class.

>TRBV18|many|NA|TRBJ2-3
TGTGCCAGCTCACGGTCGCATGGGATCCCAACAGATACGCAGTATTTT
CASSRSHGIPTDTQYF
>TRBV18|many|NA|TRBJ2-2
TGTGCCAGCTCAGAGGGCCAGAACACCGGGGAGCTGTTTTTT
CASSEGQNTGELFF
>TRBV7-2|many|NA|TRBJ2-3
TGTGCCAGCACCTTACTAGAGACAGATACGCAGTATTTT
CASTLLETDTQYF
>TRBV12-3/TRBV12-4|many|NA|TRBJ2-7
TGTGCCAGCAGTTTATTCAGGACCTACGAGCAGTACTTC
CASSLFRTYEQYF
>TRBV20-1|many|TRBD2|TRBJ2-7
TGCAGTGCTAGGAGGACTAGCGGCGGGGAGCAGTACTTC
CSARRTSGGEQYF
>TRBV3-1|many|TRBD2|TRBJ2-1
TGTGCCAGCAGCCAAGCGGGGGGGGATGAGCAGTTCTTC
CASSQAGGDEQFF
>TRBV13|NA|NA|TRBJ1-1
TGTGCCAGCAGCTCCCCGGATGGCCCTGAAGCTTTCTTT
CASSSPDGPEAFF
>TRBV19|NA|NA|TRBJ1-1
TGTGCCAGTAGCATCCACCCTTCGGACAGGAACACTGAAGCTTTCTTT
CASSIHPSDRNTEAFF
>TRBV10-3|NA|NA|TRBJ1-1
TGTGACATCAGCGAGTCGAGTTTCGTGAACACTGAAGCTTTCTTT
CDISESSFVNTEAFF
>TRBV10-3|NA|TRBD1|TRBJ2-1
TGTGCCATCACCACGGGACAGGGGGCTTCGAGTGAGCAGTTCTTC
CAITTGQGASSEQFF
>TRBV7-9|NA|NA|TRBJ2-1
TGTGCCAGCAGCTTAGGAAAGGGAACGGGGTGGTACAATGAGCAGTTCTTC
CASSLGKGTGWYNEQFF
>TRBV7-9|NA|TRBD1|TRBJ1-2
TGTGCCAGCAGCCGACAGGGACTCTATGGCTACACCTTC
CASSRQGLYGYTF
>TRBV5-5|many|TRBD1|TRBJ2-7
TGTGCCAGCAGCAGGGGGCCGACAGTTAACGAGCAGTACTTC
CASSRGPTVNEQYF
>TRBV20-1|NA|NA|TRBJ2-5
TGCAGTGCTAGAGATTTCGAGGGGGGGTACCAAGAGACCCAGTACTTC
CSARDFEGGYQETQYF
>TRBV28|many|TRBD1|TRBJ1-5
TGTGCCAGCAGTTTACGGGGACAGGGCTACGGTCAGCCCCAGCATTTT
CASSLRGQGYGQPQHF
>TRBV10-3|NA|TRBD1|TRBJ2-7
TGTGCCATCAGTGACGAGACAGGGGACTACGAGCAGTACTTC
CAISDETGDYEQYF
>TRBV7-9|many|TRBD1|TRBJ2-1
TGTGCCAGCAGCGACAGGGGGCCGAACAATGAGCAGTTCTTC
CASSDRGPNNEQFF
>TRBV10-3|many|TRBD1|TRBJ1-1
TGTGCCGCGACAGGGGGTCTGAACACTGAAGCTTTCTTT
CAATGGLNTEAFF
>TRBV7-2|many|NA|TRBJ1-2
TGTGCCAGCAGCTTTAGACGGGGATCAAGCTATGGCTACACCTTC
CASSFRRGSSYGYTF
>TRBV11-2|many|NA|TRBJ1-2
TGTGCCAGCAGCTTAGGAGGGACCCAATTCGGGGGCTACACCTTC
CASSLGGTQFGGYTF
>TRBV20-1|many|TRBD1|TRBJ1-5
TGCAGTGCTAGTAGTTTGGGACAGGCTTCCAATCAGCCCCAGCATTTT
CSASSLGQASNQPQHF
>TRBV7-9|NA|NA|TRBJ2-5
TGTGCCAGCAGCGTTACAGCGTACCAAGAGACCCAGTACTTC
CASSVTAYQETQYF
>TRBV3-1|many|NA|TRBJ2-6
TGTGCCAGCAGCCAAGGGAGGGCTGGGGCCAACGTCCTGACTTTC
CASSQGRAGANVLTF
>TRBV20-1|NA|TRBD1|TRBJ1-5
TGCAGTGCTATCGGACAGGGTCGTCAGCCCCAGCATTTT
CSAIGQGRQPQHF
>TRBV7-2|NA|NA|TRBJ1-1
TGTGCCAGCAGCTCGGTAGGTCGAACAGTTAACACTGAAGCTTTCTTT
CASSSVGRTVNTEAFF
>TRBV5-4|NA|NA|TRBJ1-1
TGTGCCAGCAGCGAAGGACAGAGGAACACTGAAGCTTTCTTT
CASSEGQRNTEAFF
>TRBV10-3|NA|NA|TRBJ2-5
TGTGCCATCAGTGGACCGGAGACCCAGTACTTC
CAISGPETQYF
>TRBV7-2|many|NA|TRBJ2-5
TGTGCCAGCAGCTTAGAAGCAGGGCGGGAGACCCAGTACTTC
CASSLEAGRETQYF
>TRBV6-4|many|TRBD1|TRBJ2-7
TGTGCCAGCTCACAGACCGGGACAGGGGGACACGAGCAGTACTTC
CASSQTGTGGHEQYF
>TRBV5-1|once|TRBD2|TRBJ2-7
TGCGCCAGCAGTTACGGACTAGCGGGAGACGAGCAGTACTTC
CASSYGLAGDEQYF
>TRBV3-1|many|NA|TRBJ1-2
TGTGCCAGCAGCCAAGAAACGGGGTCCGGCGGCTACACCTTC
CASSQETGSGGYTF
>TRBV11-2|NA|NA|TRBJ1-3
TGTGCCAGCAGTTACTTGGGTTTTGGTGGAAACACCATATATTTT
CASSYLGFGGNTIYF
>TRBV13|many|TRBD2|TRBJ2-5
TGTGCCAGCAGCTTAGACAGCGGGGGGGCTCAAGAGACCCAGTACTTC
CASSLDSGGAQETQYF
>TRBV7-2|few|NA|TRBJ2-7
TGTGCCAGCAGCCACCCAGGGGTCGAGCAGTACTTC
CASSHPGVEQYF
>TRBV7-6|many|TRBD1|TRBJ2-5
TGTGCCAGCAGCTCAGGGGGATCCAGGATACAAGAGACCCAGTACTTC
CASSSGGSRIQETQYF
>TRBV3-1|NA|TRBD1|TRBJ1-6
TGTGCCAGCAGTTCCGGACAGGGTGGAGGGTATAATTCACCCCTCCACTTT
CASSSGQGGGYNSPLHF
>TRBV19|NA|NA|TRBJ1-1
TGTGCCAGTAAGAACAGGGACCATAACACTGAAGCTTTCTTT
CASKNRDHNTEAFF
>TRBV7-2|NA|TRBD2|TRBJ2-1
TGTGCCAGCAGCCACCGACTAGCGGGAGTTGGGACCCAGTTCTTC
CASSHRLAGVGTQFF
>TRBV20-1|once|TRBD2|TRBJ2-1
TGCAGTGCTAACCCGCTTAGCGGGACCTCAATATACAATGAGCAGTTCTTC
CSANPLSGTSIYNEQFF
>TRBV6-1|many|TRBD1|TRBJ1-3
TGTGCCAGCAGGTATCTCCTTCAGGGGGCGAACTCTGGAAACACCATATATTTT
CASRYLLQGANSGNTIYF
>TRBV12-3/TRBV12-4|many|NA|TRBJ2-5
TGTGCCAGCAGCCCTAAGGGGTGGACCCAGTACTTC
CASSPKGWTQYF
>TRBV27|NA|NA|TRBJ2-4
TGTGCCAGCAGACCCGACAGGCCCTCGGACATTCAGTACTTC
CASRPDRPSDIQYF
>TRBV11-2|many|NA|TRBJ1-1
TGTGCCAGCAGCTTAGGGTTCAATAGGGGGACTGAAGCTTTCTTT
CASSLGFNRGTEAFF
>TRBV4-1|few|TRBD1|TRBJ1-5
TGCGCCAGCAGCCAAGTCCGAGGGGGCATAGGGACGATCTATCAGCCCCAGCATTTT
CASSQVRGGIGTIYQPQHF
>TRBV18|NA|TRBD1|TRBJ1-5
TGTGCCAGCTCATCGGGGACAGGGCTCAATCAGCCCCAGCATTTT
CASSSGTGLNQPQHF
>TRBV7-6|NA|TRBD1|TRBJ2-2
TGTGCCAGCAGCCCGGGACAGGGTTTCACCGGGGAGCTGTTTTTT
CASSPGQGFTGELFF
>TRBV6-2/TRBV6-3|many|TRBD1|TRBJ1-2
TGTGCCAGCAGTTACTGGGGACAGTCCCCTGGAACGTCAGGCTACACCTTC
CASSYWGQSPGTSGYTF
>TRBV5-8|many|NA|TRBJ2-5
TGTGCCAGCAGCTCACAGTGGGGGGAGACCCAGTACTTC
CASSSQWGETQYF
>TRBV20-1|many|NA|TRBJ1-4
TGCAGTGCCCCGTGGGCAGGTCGGGAAAAACTGTTTTTT
CSAPWAGREKLFF
>TRBV18|NA|TRBD2|TRBJ2-7
TGTGCCAGCTCACCATATACTAGCGGCACCCACGAGCAGTACTTC
CASSPYTSGTHEQYF
>TRBV28|many|NA|TRBJ2-1
TGTGCCAGCAGTTTACTGGGGGAGTTAAGTAATGAGCAGTTCTTC
CASSLLGELSNEQFF
>TRBV4-1|NA|NA|TRBJ2-3
TGCGCCAGCAGCCTGGAGGGTACAGGCGGTACGCAGTATTTT
CASSLEGTGGTQYF
>TRBV4-1|NA|NA|TRBJ2-2
TGCGCCAGCAGCCAGGCACTGAACACCGGGGAGCTGTTTTTT
CASSQALNTGELFF
>TRBV6-1|NA|TRBD1|TRBJ2-7
TGTGCCAGCGGAAAACAGGGGGCCTACGAGCAGTACTTC
CASGKQGAYEQYF
>TRBV2|many|TRBD1|TRBJ2-3
TGTGCCAGCAGCCTACAGGGGGCCGTAGATACGCAGTATTTT
CASSLQGAVDTQYF